This passage covers 9 T cell receptor beta chains from one sample sequenced in a study of T-cell memory formation after mild COVID-19. MiXCR was run by TCRdb on the 5' RACE reads, yielding one entry per CDR3 protein. This sample carries 250,000 to 300,000 distinct CDR3 sequences, approximately 7.6% of them seen once, and the ten largest clones take less than 25%. Sample: PBMCs or a T cell subset sorted from them (not recorded which). The source is a man aged 18 to 29 who had mild COVID-19 (a few samples of this study predate the infection). Cell type and time point are not known.

This chain links TRBV9 with TRBJ2-7; the D call may be TRBD1 or TRBD2 (5 bases each). Trimming stripped 4 bases from V and 11 bases from J, with 22 bases between. CDR3 size: 14 residues. The germline V gene encodes CDR1 SGDLS and CDR2 YYNGEE. The CDR3 protein is CASSPPSSRGVEYV. The CDR3 DNA sequence: TGTGCCAGCAGCCCCCCCTCGTCTCGGGGCGTAGAGTACGTC.

In this sample, this clonotype turned up a few times. The chain is built from TRBV4-1 and TRBJ2-5; 7 bases map to TRBD1. This CDR3 is built from 14 residues. The V and J ends lost 1 base and 5 bases, in that order; junction bases with no gene match: 4. Germline V gives CDR1 MGHRA, CDR2 YSYEKL. The CDR3 loop is CASSQVQGKETQYF. The CDR3, as DNA: TGCGCCAGCAGCCAAGTACAGGGGAAGGAGACCCAGTACTTC.

The chain uses TRBV28 and TRBJ2-7; D uncertain. The V and J ends lost 2 bases and 6 bases respectively, with 8 bases between them. The CDR3 sequence is 12 residues long. The V gene's germline CDR1 is MDHEN and CDR2 SYDVKM. The CDR3 loop reads CASSLRAGEQYF. The CDR3 DNA reads as TGTGCCAGCAGTTTAAGGGCCGGCGAGCAGTACTTC.

The chain uses TRBV28 and TRBJ1-1; D gene uncertain. The CDR3 length is 10 residues. CDR1 and CDR2 (germline): MDHEN, SYDVKM. Trimming left V 6 bases short and J 7 bases short, with 6 bases between. The CDR3 region is CASRRIEAFF. The CDR3 DNA sequence: TGTGCCAGCAGGCGAATTGAAGCTTTCTTT.

The sample holds a few counts of this clonotype. The chain has TRBV5-1 and TRBJ2-1; 8 nucleotides match TRBD2. The V gene end was trimmed by 4 bases and the J gene end by 3 bases; junction bases not matched to a gene: 9. CDR1 and CDR2 from the germline V gene are SGHRS and YFSETQ. This CDR3 has 16 amino acids. CDR3 protein: CASSPTVAGGYNEQFF. As DNA, the CDR3 is TGCGCCAGCAGCCCGACCGTCGCGGGGGGCTACAATGAGCAGTTCTTC.

The gene calls are TRBV6-5 and TRBJ2-1, with 11 bases lining up with TRBD2. Trimming at V came to 4 bases and at J to 6 bases, leaving 2 bases not matched to a gene. Germline lookup yields CDR1 MNHEY and CDR2 SVGAGI. The CDR3 loop spans 14 amino acids. CDR3 loop: CASSSGTSGNEQFF. The CDR3 coding sequence is TGTGCCAGCAGTTCCGGGACTAGCGGCAATGAGCAGTTCTTC.

The gene calls are TRBV3-1 and TRBJ2-5; D remains unclear. V lost 3 bases and J lost 0, with 11 bases in between. This CDR3 has 15 amino acids. Germline V gene lookup returns CDR1 LGHDT and CDR2 YNNKEL (reference sequence). The CDR3 here is CASSQDLRYQETQYF. CDR3 DNA: TGTGCCAGCAGCCAGGACCTTCGGTACCAAGAGACCCAGTACTTC.

The chain links TRBV10-3 to TRBJ2-7, with 9 bases matching TRBD1. The V gene end was trimmed by 4 bases and the J gene end by 7 bases; junction bases not matched to a gene: 8. The CDR3 has 14 residues. Germline V gene sequence: CDR1 ENHRY, CDR2 SYGVKD. The CDR3 nucleotides are TGTGCCATCAGTGGAGGGACAGGGTCGAATGAGCAGTACTTC. This sequence encodes CAISGGTGSNEQYF.

Only a few counts were recorded for this clonotype. This chain uses TRBV7-2 with TRBJ2-2, with TRBD2 matching over 12 bases. Germline CDR1 and CDR2: SGHTA and FQGNSA. The CDR3 runs to 17 residues. V lost 5 bases and J lost 5; bases outside the gene matches: 9. The CDR3 DNA sequence: TGTGCCAGCAGCCCGAGACTAGCGGGGGAGCATACCGGGGAGCTGTTTTTT. Protein: CASSPRLAGEHTGELFF.